These T cell receptor beta chains were read from a single sample in a study of T cell clonotyping in hematopoietic cell transplantation. Method: immunoSEQ multiplex PCR; TCRdb's copy keeps in-frame clones and lacks some. The data show 9,500 to 15,000 clones, with almost 50% seen just once and roughly 11% held by the top ten. What was sequenced was peripheral blood mononuclear cells. Receptors originate from a man aged 50 to 59 in good health. Some clones in this sample may be carry-over from other donors' samples. Both conserved end residues are part of each CDR3. D genes are given only for firm matches. Some rows have no size entry. The others give once, few or many, or a class for an expanded clone.

>NA|NA|TRBV30|TRBJ2-5
CAWSVNRVFVQETQYF
TGTGCCTGGAGTGTGAACAGGGTATTCGTCCAAGAGACCCAGTACTTC
>once|TRBD2|TRBV10-1|TRBJ2-1
CASSVRLAGFRFF
TGCGCCAGCAGTGTACGGCTAGCGGGATTTCGGTTCTTC
>NA|NA|TRBV25-1|TRBJ1-2
CASRISTGGYTF
TGTGCCAGCAGAATATCTACAGGCGGCTACACCTTC
>NA|NA|TRBV5-6|TRBJ1-2
CASSLAVGTDANYGYTF
TGTGCCAGCAGCTTGGCGGTCGGGACGGACGCTAACTATGGCTACACCTTC
>NA|TRBD1|TRBV9|TRBJ2-7
CASSPGQGAYEQYF
TGTGCCAGCAGCCCAGGACAGGGGGCGTACGAGCAGTACTTC
>NA|NA|TRBV7-2|TRBJ1-1
CASSFVGQGNTAFF
TGTGCCAGCAGCTTCGTAGGGCAGGGGAACACAGCTTTCTTT
>NA|NA|TRBV30|TRBJ2-7
CAWNGGAYEQYF
TGTGCCTGGAATGGAGGGGCCTACGAGCAGTACTTC
>NA|NA|TRBV2|TRBJ1-2
CASRVDTSGYTF
TGTGCCAGCAGAGTCGACACCAGTGGCTACACCTTC
>NA|NA|TRBV7-9|TRBJ2-7
CASSFLSGGDYEQYF
TGTGCCAGCAGCTTTCTTTCTGGCGGAGACTACGAGCAGTACTTC
>medium-sized|NA|TRBV29-1|TRBJ1-2
CSVEGYGYTF
TGCAGCGTTGAGGGCTATGGCTACACCTTC
>NA|NA|TRBV29-1|TRBJ2-7
CSVLTYEQYF
TGCAGCGTTCTGACCTACGAGCAGTACTTC
>NA|TRBD1|TRBV6-5|TRBJ1-1
CASSRPGRGLGAFF
TGTGCCAGCAGTCGACCTGGCAGGGGGCTCGGAGCTTTCTTT
>NA|NA|TRBV6-1|TRBJ1-6
CASSEARTANSPLHF
TGTGCCAGCAGTGAAGCGCGCACAGCTAATTCACCCCTCCACTTT
>NA|TRBD1|TRBV29-1|TRBJ1-2
CSASRGAGGYTF
TGCAGCGCCTCCAGGGGGGCGGGGGGCTACACCTTC
>few|NA|TRBV21-1|TRBJ2-3
CASSKRQLAGSDTQYF
TGTGCCAGCAGCAAACGGCAACTAGCGGGATCAGATACGCAGTATTTT
>NA|NA|TRBV6-1|TRBJ2-7
CASTERMGVYEQYF
TGTGCCAGCACCGAGCGGATGGGAGTCTACGAGCAGTACTTC
>few|NA|TRBV30|TRBJ1-1
CAWSQLNTEAFF
TGTGCCTGGAGTCAGCTGAACACTGAAGCTTTCTTT
>NA|NA|TRBV29-1|TRBJ2-5
CSVEVTGLGETQYF
TGCAGCGTTGAAGTCACAGGGTTGGGAGAGACCCAGTACTTC
>few|NA|TRBV6-5|TRBJ1-2
CASSYSNGPYGYTF
TGTGCCAGCAGTTACTCGAATGGGCCCTATGGCTACACCTTC
>NA|NA|TRBV28|TRBJ2-7
CASSLFGVVGEQYF
TGTGCCAGCAGTTTATTCGGGGTGGTCGGCGAGCAGTACTTC
>few|TRBD2|TRBV19|TRBJ2-5
CASSSRGTSGALAQYF
TGTGCCAGTAGTTCCCGGGGGACTAGCGGAGCCTTGGCCCAGTACTTC
>NA|NA|TRBV6-5|TRBJ2-7
CASSKGVQGYEQYF
TGTGCCAGCAGCAAGGGGGTCCAAGGTTACGAGCAGTACTTC
>NA|NA|TRBV5-1|TRBJ1-2
CASSLADPPGRGGYTF
TGCGCCAGCAGCTTGGCCGATCCTCCTGGCAGGGGCGGCTACACCTTC
>few|NA|TRBV4-3|TRBJ2-1
CASSQDSAAEPYNEQFF
TGCGCCAGCAGCCAAGATTCGGCGGCCGAACCCTACAATGAGCAGTTCTTC
>NA|NA|TRBV4-3|TRBJ2-7
CASSQDRGSAYEQYF
TGCGCCAGCAGCCAAGATCGCGGATCAGCCTACGAGCAGTACTTC
>few|NA|TRBV4-2|TRBJ2-7
CASSQGASGTYEQYF
TGTGCCAGCAGCCAAGGAGCGTCTGGGACCTACGAGCAGTACTTC
>NA|NA|TRBV28|TRBJ1-4
CASSPPGRNEKLFF
TGTGCCAGCAGTCCTCCGGGACGCAATGAAAAACTGTTTTTT
>few|TRBD2|TRBV4-2|TRBJ2-7
CASSPTLGTSGYEQYF
TGTGCCAGCAGCCCAACTCTGGGGACTAGCGGCTACGAGCAGTACTTC
>NA|NA|TRBV5-1|TRBJ2-7
CASSAQEAGEQYF
TGCGCCAGCAGCGCTCAGGAGGCGGGCGAGCAGTACTTC
>NA|TRBD2|TRBV29-1|TRBJ2-1
CSVENGTSRHNEQFF
TGCAGCGTTGAAAATGGGACTAGTAGACACAATGAGCAGTTCTTC
>few|NA|TRBV30|TRBJ1-5
CAWSGGPKNQPQHF
TGTGCCTGGAGTGGGGGACCTAAAAATCAGCCCCAGCATTTT
>NA|NA|TRBV4-1|TRBJ1-1
CASSQGNTEAFF
TGCGCCAGCAGCCAGGGGAACACTGAAGCTTTCTTT
>few|NA|TRBV30|TRBJ1-4
CAWSVQGANEKLFF
TGTGCCTGGAGTGTACAAGGGGCTAATGAAAAACTGTTTTTT
>NA|NA|TRBV30|TRBJ1-2
CAWMPIDSLNYGYTF
TGTGCCTGGATGCCCATCGACAGTTTGAACTATGGCTACACCTTC
>few|NA|TRBV6-5|TRBJ1-2
CASRTGTSVGYTF
TGTGCCAGCAGGACCGGGACTTCGGTTGGCTACACCTTC
>NA|TRBD1|TRBV7-8|TRBJ1-1
CASSLDRGSAEAFF
TGTGCCAGCAGCTTAGACAGGGGGTCGGCTGAAGCTTTCTTT
>NA|TRBD2|TRBV2|TRBJ2-3
CASHLLLAGGTDTQYF
TGTGCCAGCCACCTCCTTCTAGCGGGGGGCACAGATACGCAGTATTTT
>once|NA|TRBV30|TRBJ2-5
CAWSVDPYLKTQYF
TGTGCCTGGAGTGTAGACCCGTATCTAAAGACCCAGTACTTC
>NA|TRBD1|TRBV6-5|TRBJ2-1
CASKQGAEEQFF
TGTGCCAGTAAACAGGGGGCCGAGGAGCAGTTCTTC
>NA|TRBD2|TRBV7-7|TRBJ2-3
CASSLGLAGADTQYF
TGTGCCAGCAGCTTAGGTCTAGCGGGAGCAGATACGCAGTATTTT
>few|NA|TRBV5-6|TRBJ1-5
CASSLGGFGGNQPQHF
TGTGCCAGCAGCTTGGGTGGGTTTGGCGGCAATCAGCCCCAGCATTTT
>NA|NA|TRBV6-1|TRBJ2-7
CASSRLRPGDYEQYF
TGTGCCAGCAGTCGACTGAGGCCAGGGGACTACGAGCAGTACTTC
>few|TRBD1|TRBV15|TRBJ2-7
CATSRGQGAREQYF
TGTGCCACCAGCAGAGGTCAGGGGGCTAGAGAGCAGTACTTC